The 17 T cell receptor beta chains reported below all come from one sample, sequenced in a study of CD8 T cells in ankylosing spondylitis. Each CDR3 protein gets one entry after TCRdb re-called the 5' RACE reads with MiXCR. The table includes 250,000 to 400,000 distinct CDR3 sequences, roughly 11% detected once. The sequencing sample was made of blood, either unsorted or a sorted T cell fraction (not recorded which). These receptor sequences come from a female donor with ankylosing spondylitis or in good health (not recorded which).

In its sample, this clonotype was seen many times. The chain joins TRBV15 to TRBJ2-3, with D perhaps TRBD1 (6 bases). The germline V gene encodes CDR1 LNHNV and CDR2 YYDKDF (reference sequence). The V gene lost 2 bases and the J gene lost 1 base, with 13 bases spanning the gap. The CDR3 has 16 amino acids. Here the CDR3 reads CATSRTGLVGTDTQYF. The CDR3 nucleotides are TGTGCCACCAGCAGAACAGGGTTAGTCGGCACAGATACGCAGTATTTT.

Ten or more counts support this clonotype. J is TRBJ2-7 and V is TRBV20-1; D gene unclear. V lost 1 base and J 3 bases, leaving 16 bases between the germline ends. Per the germline V gene, CDR1 is DFQATT and CDR2 is SNEGSKA (reference sequence). The CDR3 runs 15 residues. This CDR3 is CSARAIRVDFYEQYF. Here the CDR3 DNA reads TGCAGTGCTAGAGCCATAAGGGTTGATTTCTACGAGCAGTACTTC.

This clonotype was picked up a small number of times. The rearrangement uses TRBV5-6 and TRBJ2-1; D is unresolved. The germline gives CDR1 SGHDT, CDR2 YYEEEE. V was pared by 1 base and J by 2 bases, with 7 bases between. This CDR3 is 14 amino acids long. The CDR3 here is CASSLWSAYNEQFF. In nucleotides, the CDR3 is TGTGCCAGCAGCTTGTGGTCAGCCTACAATGAGCAGTTCTTC.

Points on this clonotype: This clone may be a read error of a much larger clone one base away. The genes are TRBV25-1 and TRBJ2-7; TRBD1 is a possible D gene (6 bases). The germline V gene has CDR1 MGHDK and CDR2 SYGVNS. The CDR3 loop spans 15 amino acids. CDR3 in DNA: TGTGCCAGCAGTGAATGGATAGGGGGAACCTACAAGCAGTACTTC. This gives the protein CASSEWIGGTYKQYF.

The table lists this clonotype with many counts. The chain recombines TRBV7-2 with TRBJ2-7; no firm D call. Germline V gives CDR1 SGHTA, CDR2 FQGNSA. This CDR3 region has 13 residues. With 5 bases removed from V and 5 bases from J, the gap between germline ends came to 13 bases. CDR3 DNA sequence: TGTGCCAGCAGCATTACAGACGTCCACGAGCAGTACTTC. Protein: CASSITDVHEQYF.

This clonotype was observed many times. The rearrangement links TRBV5-1 to TRBJ1-2; a weak D match, TRBD1 (5 bases). V was clipped by 4 bases and J by 4 bases, with 11 bases between them. This CDR3 spans 13 amino acids. CDR1 is SGHRS, CDR2 YFSETQ, per germline. CDR3 loop: CASSPDSTYGYTF. CDR3 in DNA: TGCGCCAGCAGCCCAGACAGCACCTATGGCTACACCTTC.

This clonotype has only one observation. The CDR3 DNA reads TGTGCCAGCAGCGCCAGACGAGCGCGAGCATACAATGAGCAGTTCTTC. Its translation: CASSARRARAYNEQFF. The chain joins TRBV9 to TRBJ2-1, with unresolved D. The CDR3 sequence is 16 residues long. Germline V lookup: CDR1 SGDLS, CDR2 YYNGEE. The germline V and J ends were trimmed by 3 bases and 4 bases, with 17 bases remaining between them. The variable domain in full, with the rest retrieved from reference TRBV9 and TRBJ2-1, is DSGVTQTPKHLITATGQRVTLRCSPRSGDLSVYWYQQSLDQGLQFLIQYYNGEERAKGNILERFSAQQFPDLHSELNLSSLELGDSALYFCASSARRARAYNEQFFGPGTRLTVL.

This clonotype came up many times. The chain combines TRBV20-1 with TRBJ1-5; TRBD1 is a possible D gene (5 bases). Trimming took off 4 bases at V and 0 bases at J, with 16 bases between the two ends. The CDR3 has 16 residues. Germline-derived CDR1 and CDR2 are DFQATT and SNEGSKA (reference sequence). In DNA, the CDR3 is TGCAGTGCTATACCCCCGGGACCGGTTAGCAATCAGCCCCAGCATTTT. This sequence encodes CSAIPPGPVSNQPQHF.

V is TRBV5-1 and J is TRBJ2-1; 8 bases are shared with TRBD2. This CDR3 is built from 15 residues. CDR1 is SGHRS, CDR2 YFSETQ, per germline. Trimming took 0 bases from V and 6 from J; bases not matched to a gene: 5. CDR3 DNA sequence: TGCGCCAGCAGCTTGGCGGGGACTAGGACCAATGAGCAGTTCTTC. Amino acids: CASSLAGTRTNEQFF.

This clonotype was seen many times. The CDR3 spells CASSSSTGNTEAFF. The CDR3, as DNA: TGCGCCAGCAGCTCCTCGACAGGGAACACTGAAGCTTTCTTT. J is TRBJ1-1 and V is TRBV5-1, with D maybe TRBD1 (6 bases). V was pared by 3 bases and J by 1 base, with 10 bases between. CDR3 length equals 14 residues. The germline V gene has CDR1 SGHRS and CDR2 YFSETQ.

The J gene is TRBJ2-3, the V gene TRBV12-3 or TRBV12-4; D unresolved. Trimming pared 4 bases from V and 6 bases from J, leaving 8 bases between. The CDR3 contains 12 residues. The CDR3 DNA reads TGTGCCAGCAGTTCCGAGGCGGATACGCAGTATTTT. Encoded protein: CASSSEADTQYF.

This clonotype was picked up many times. The J gene is TRBJ2-1, the V gene TRBV20-1, with a weak D call TRBD1 (5 bases). The V gene's germline CDR1 is DFQATT and CDR2 SNEGSKA (reference sequence). V gave up 5 bases and J gave up 3 bases, with 20 bases separating them. This CDR3 has 16 residues. The CDR3 is CSAPITGVGRYNEQFF. CDR3 coding DNA: TGCAGTGCTCCCATCACTGGGGTGGGGCGCTACAATGAGCAGTTCTTC.

This sequence joins TRBV5-1 and TRBJ1-6, with D perhaps matching TRBD1 (5 bases). This CDR3 comprises 15 residues. Germline V gene data show CDR1 as SGHRS and CDR2 as YFSETQ. Trimming shortened V by 0 bases and J by 6 bases, and 10 bases separated the two germline ends. The CDR3 DNA follows: TGCGCCAGCAGCTTGGTCTCAGGGTTTAATTCACCCCTCCACTTT. It translates to CASSLVSGFNSPLHF.

In its sample, this clonotype was seen many times. This chain uses TRBV12-3 or TRBV12-4 with TRBJ2-1; 8 nucleotides line up with TRBD2. The trim removed 6 bases at V and 1 base at J, leaving 8 bases unmatched. This CDR3 has 16 amino acids. CDR3 loop: CASRPAGGLSYNEQFF. The CDR3 nucleotides are TGTGCCAGCAGGCCGGCGGGGGGCCTATCCTACAATGAGCAGTTCTTC.

The CDR3 spells CAWSVPGVGEQYF. CDR3 DNA: TGTGCCTGGAGTGTGCCAGGGGTTGGCGAGCAGTACTTC. This chain connects TRBV30 to TRBJ2-7, with D perhaps TRBD1 (6 bases). The ends were cut back, 0 bases at V and 6 bases at J, with 12 bases in the middle. CDR1 GTSNPN and CDR2 SVGIG come from the germline V gene (reference sequence). The CDR3 length is 13 residues. Drawing the rest from reference TRBV30 and TRBJ2-7, the complete variable domain is SQTIHQWPATLVQPVGSPLSLECTVEGTSNPNLYWYRQAAGRGLQLLFYSVGIGQISSEVPQNLSASRPQDRQFILSSKKLLLSDSGFYLCAWSVPGVGEQYFGPGTRLTVT.

This clonotype was seen at least ten times. This chain joins TRBV5-1 and TRBJ2-2; D remains ambiguous. The CDR3 has 15 residues. Germline V gives CDR1 SGHRS, CDR2 YFSETQ. Trimming took off 2 bases at V and 3 bases at J, with 11 bases between the two ends. The DNA for the CDR3 is TGCGCCAGCAGCTTAATGGGGAAGGACACCGGGGAGCTGTTTTTT. As protein: CASSLMGKDTGELFF.

Note on this clonotype: The conserved closing phenylalanine or tryptophan is absent in this CDR3, likely reflecting a read error. The J gene is TRBJ2-1, the V gene TRBV5-1; D possibly corresponds to TRBD2 (5 bases). Trimming removed 0 bases from V and 5 bases from J, with 6 bases in between. The germline CDR1 and CDR2 sequences are SGHRS and YFSETQ. This CDR3 has 13 amino acids. The CDR3 DNA follows: TGCGCCAGCAGCTTGGGACTAAACAATGAGCAGTTCATC. Translation: CASSLGLNNEQFI.